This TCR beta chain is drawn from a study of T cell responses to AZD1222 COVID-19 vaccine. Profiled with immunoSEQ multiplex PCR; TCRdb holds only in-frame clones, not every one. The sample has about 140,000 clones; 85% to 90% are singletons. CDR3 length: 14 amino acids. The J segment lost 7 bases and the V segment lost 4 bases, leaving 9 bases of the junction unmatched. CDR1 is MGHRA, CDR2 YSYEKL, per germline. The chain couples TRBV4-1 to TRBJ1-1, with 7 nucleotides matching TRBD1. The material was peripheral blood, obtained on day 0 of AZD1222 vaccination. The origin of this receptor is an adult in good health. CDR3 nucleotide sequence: TGCGCCAGCAGCCCCCCTCCGAGACAGGGTGAAGCTTTCTTT. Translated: CASSPPPRQGEAFF.